This TCR beta chain comes out of a study of T cell repertoires in cytomegalovirus infection. This clonotype was seen a handful of times. Trimming left V 3 bases short and J 0 bases short, with 12 bases between. CDR3 size: 15 residues. TCRdb used MiXCR to reprocess the reads, holding one entry per CDR3 protein. This table holds a few hundred thousand distinct CDR3 sequences, more than 8% found once. What was sequenced was PBMCs. J is TRBJ2-7 and V is TRBV12-3 or TRBV12-4; D gene uncertain. This clonotype originated in a human donor in good health (CMV status not recorded). Some clones in this sample may be carry-over from other donors' samples. The CDR3 is CASSFSTPHSYEQYF. As DNA, the CDR3 is TGTGCCAGCAGTTTCTCAACCCCACACTCCTACGAGCAGTACTTC.